This TCR beta chain derives from a study of blood T cells in healthy people across ages. Trimming cost V 3 bases and J 10 bases, with 7 bases left between them. This CDR3 contains 11 residues. Germline V gives CDR1 LGHNT, CDR2 FRNRAP. Overall study findings and caveats: Long-lived donors had more naive CD4+ cells and higher diversity than aged donors. Strong correlation existed between TCR beta diversity and naive T cell percentage.

Per-sample yields of isolated PBMCs were at least 6 million. Every sample gave at least 5.5 micrograms of total RNA when it was extracted. A sample-barcoded 5' primer and a J-beta primer mix were used in a second PCR of roughly 7 to 11 cycles. TCRdb re-analysed the 5' RACE reads in MiXCR, keeping a single row per CDR3 protein. The repertoire has about 1.7 million distinct CDR3 sequences, over 25% of them found once; the top ten carry about 8%. This clonotype has ten or more counts. Antigen specificity is unknown. The rearrangement joins TRBV12-5 to TRBJ2-1; no firm D call. The sequence was collected from a woman aged 25 to 39 in good health. Sequenced material: blood. The CDR3 DNA follows: TGTGCTAGTGGTTTTGGGCGGGAGCAGTTCTTC. Its translation is CASGFGREQFF.